The 7 T cell receptor beta chains reported below all come from one sample, sequenced in a study of tumor-infiltrating lymphocytes in primary liver carcinoma. Production of TCR beta cDNA used around 0.45 ug total RNA together with a constant-region primer. Generation of the TCR beta libraries relied on three nested multiplex PCR rounds using slightly modified ARM-PCR. With TRBV1-TRBV30 forward primers and a C-beta reverse primer, the first two PCR rounds were run for roughly 10 cycles each. TCRdb re-called the multiplex PCR reads with MiXCR, one entry per CDR3 protein. The sample has about 300,000 distinct CDR3 sequences; less than 75% are singletons. They got blood RNA out of unsorted whole blood and also pulled out germline DNA. Sequenced material: peripheral blood. The receptors come from a man aged 40-49 years with primary liver carcinoma and hepatitis B virus infection.

This chain links TRBV24-1 with TRBJ1-6; D gene uncertain. Germline lookup yields CDR1 KGHDR and CDR2 SFDVKD. V was shortened by 9 bases and J by 10 bases, with 21 bases between the two germline ends. This CDR3 contains 15 residues. The CDR3: CATHDTEDYRSPLHF. CDR3 DNA: TGTGCCACCCATGACACGGAGGATTATAGATCACCCCTCCACTTT.

About this clonotype itself: Germline is not matched at one junction end, which may reflect a read error. This chain joins TRBV4-1 and TRBJ2-2, with D perhaps assigned TRBD1 or TRBD2 (5 bases each). The CDR3 consists of 18 residues. The germline CDR1 and CDR2 sequences are MGHRA and YSYEKL. In DNA form, the CDR3 reads TGCGCCACCAGCCAACCCGCCCGAGGGGTCGGTGACACCGGGGAGCTGTTTTTT. It is translated as CATSQPARGVGDTGELFF.

The chain is built from TRBV7-8 and TRBJ2-6; D is undetermined. The CDR3 length is 16 residues. CDR1 and CDR2 (germline): SGHVS, FQNEAQ. V was clipped by 1 base and J by 1 base, with 8 bases between them. In DNA form, the CDR3 reads TGTGCCAGCAGCTTAGGACTGACGTCTGGGGCCAACGTCCTGACTTTC. It translates to CASSLGLTSGANVLTF.

On this clonotype itself: A much larger clone lies one base from this, so it may be a read error. The chain joins TRBV6-2 or TRBV6-3 to TRBJ2-2, with 7 bases aligning to TRBD1. The CDR3 is made up of 17 amino acids. CDR1 is MNHEY and CDR2 is SVGEGT in the germline V gene. The V and J ends lost 6 bases and 4 bases, in that order; junction bases with no gene match: 14. In DNA form, the CDR3 reads TGTGCCAGCAGCCGAGGGGCACAGGGGCTATTCACCGGGGAGCTGTTTTTT. The encoded protein is CASSRGAQGLFTGELFF.

As for this clonotype: An end of the junction does not agree with germline; a read error may underlie this. The chain combines TRBV5-4 with TRBJ2-3; 7 bases match TRBD2. This CDR3 has 14 residues. CDR1 is SGHNT and CDR2 is YYREEE in the germline V gene (reference sequence). CDR3 nucleotide sequence: TGTGCCGGCAGTAACCGGGAGGCCACAGATACGCAGTATTTT. Translation: CAGSNREATDTQYF.

With regard to this clonotype: At one of its ends the junction is not consistent with the germline gene, which may arise from a read error. CDR3 amino acids: CAGSLDDTNYGYAF. In nucleotides, the CDR3 is TGTGCCGGCAGCTTAGACGACACTAACTATGGCTACGCCTTC. This chain links TRBV6-5 with TRBJ1-2; D is ambiguous. The CDR3 has 14 residues. The germline V gene encodes CDR1 MNHEY and CDR2 SVGAGI.

V usage is TRBV5-1 and J usage is TRBJ2-1; no firm D call. Trimming pared 5 bases from V and 4 bases from J, leaving 13 bases between. Germline loops: CDR1 SGHRS, CDR2 YFSETQ. CDR3 length: 14 residues. The CDR3 region is CASRVTVDYNEQFF. CDR3 DNA: TGCGCCAGCAGGGTCACGGTCGATTACAATGAGCAGTTCTTC.